The 22 T cell receptor beta chains below all came from one sample that was sequenced in a study of human versus mouse CDR3 diversity and MHC coevolution. TCRdb's table, derived via immunoSEQ multiplex PCR, lists solely in-frame clones and lacks some. The profile shows tens of thousands of clones, just under 95% of them singletons. The source material was naive CD4+ T cells from blood. Subset here: CD45RO-negative CD62L-positive naive CD4 T cells. The receptors originated from a person between 30 and 69 years old in good health.

The chain is built from TRBV7-9 and TRBJ1-2; D possibly corresponds to TRBD1 (5 bases). The CDR3 runs 14 residues. Trimming stripped 3 bases from V and 7 bases from J, with 15 bases between. The germline CDR1 and CDR2 sequences are SEHNR and FQNEAQ (reference sequence). The CDR3 protein is CASSFLTVGAGYTF. CDR3 nucleotide sequence: TGTGCCAGCAGCTTTTTGACAGTTGGTGCTGGCTACACCTTC.

Only a few counts were recorded for this clone. The chain couples TRBV10-3 to TRBJ2-7; 7 bases match TRBD2. Germline V gene sequence: CDR1 ENHRY, CDR2 SYGVKD. The CDR3 is made up of 14 amino acids. Trimming took 3 bases from V and 4 from J; bases not matched to a gene: 6. CDR3 in amino acids: CAISEGRTRYEQYF. The CDR3 DNA reads as TGTGCCATCAGTGAAGGGAGGACTAGATACGAGCAGTACTTC.

This clone was counted between two and nine times. The sample holds other DNA sequences that translate to the same CDR3. The chain uses TRBV18 and TRBJ2-7; 9 bases match TRBD1. CDR1 and CDR2 from the germline V gene are KGHSH and LQKENI. This CDR3 region has 13 residues. The junction had 1 base not matched to a gene; V was cut back by 2 bases and J by 5 bases. CDR3 loop: CASSPGTGNEQYF. CDR3 in DNA: TGTGCCAGCTCACCAGGGACAGGGAACGAGCAGTACTTC. The full variable domain, completed using reference TRBV18 and TRBJ2-7, is NAGVMQNPRHLVRRRGQEARLRCSPMKGHSHVYWYRQLPEEGLKFMVYLQKENIIDESGMPKERFSAEFPKEGPSILRIQQVVRGDSAAYFCASSPGTGNEQYFGPGTRLTVT.

This chain uses TRBV5-6 with TRBJ2-7; 9 bases match TRBD1. The V and J ends lost 4 bases and 0 bases, in that order; junction bases with no gene match: 5. The germline V gene has CDR1 SGHDT and CDR2 YYEEEE. CDR3 length equals 15 residues. The chain's CDR3 is CASSPDRGTSYEQYF. CDR3 coding DNA: TGTGCCAGCAGCCCTGACAGGGGGACCTCCTACGAGCAGTACTTC.

The chain uses TRBV6-4 and TRBJ2-1; D is ambiguous. V was cut by 6 bases and J by 7 bases, with 7 bases left in between. The CDR3 covers 11 residues. Germline assignment: CDR1 MRHNA and CDR2 SNTAGT. The CDR3 DNA reads TGTGCCAGCAGATTAGAAAATGAGCAGTTCTTC. Translation gives CASRLENEQFF.

This clone was counted a single time. The chain links TRBV27 to TRBJ1-6; the D gene is possibly TRBD1 (5 bases). CDR3 size: 14 residues. V lost 7 bases to trimming and J lost 14 bases, with 21 bases between them. CDR1 and CDR2 (germline): MNHEY, SMNVEV (reference sequence). The CDR3 nucleotides read TGTGCCAGCAAGTCCGGGACTTATAATTCGGCCCTCCACTTT. This codes for CASKSGTYNSALHF.

This rearrangement joins TRBV27 to TRBJ2-4; 14 positions agree with TRBD2. V lost 10 bases to trimming and J lost 0 bases; unmatched junction nucleotides: 17. The germline CDR1 and CDR2 sequences are MNHEY and SMNVEV (reference sequence). CDR3 length: 20 residues. CDR3 amino acids: CATQHRTSGGTRLAKNIQYF. CDR3 in DNA: TGTGCCACCCAACACCGGACTAGCGGGGGGACGCGACTAGCCAAAAACATTCAGTACTTC.

V and J are TRBV6-5 and TRBJ1-6; a possible D gene is TRBD1 (6 bases). Trimming cost V 7 bases and J 9 bases, with 19 bases left between them. Per germline, CDR1 MNHEY and CDR2 SVGAGI. The CDR3 is 15 amino acids. The CDR3 spells CASTSTTGRGSPLHF. CDR3 nucleotide sequence: TGTGCCAGCACCTCAACCACAGGGCGAGGTTCACCCCTCCACTTT.

CDR3 sequence reads: CASSLTVMNTEAFF. As DNA, the CDR3 is TGCGCCAGCAGCTTGACAGTAATGAACACTGAAGCTTTCTTT. The chain is built from TRBV5-1 and TRBJ1-1; D not resolved. Germline values: CDR1 SGHRS, CDR2 YFSETQ. The V end was cut by 1 base, the J end by 0 bases, with 7 bases between. The CDR3 contains 14 residues.

This rearrangement joins TRBV28 to TRBJ1-6; D not resolved. Germline CDR1 is MDHEN and CDR2 is SYDVKM. Trimming took 6 bases from V and 10 from J, leaving 28 bases between them. The CDR3 totals 18 residues. The CDR3 loop is CASSPGGGARTLSSPLHF. Here the CDR3 DNA reads TGTGCCAGCAGCCCCGGCGGAGGAGCAAGAACTTTAAGCTCACCCCTCCACTTT.

The chain joins TRBV18 to TRBJ2-1; D might be TRBD2 (5 bases). The CDR3 extends over 15 amino acids. The germline V gene encodes CDR1 KGHSH and CDR2 LQKENI. The germline V and J ends were trimmed by 5 bases and 0 bases, with 11 bases remaining between them. The CDR3 sequence: CASSKSGSSYNEQFF. CDR3 nucleotides: TGTGCCAGCTCAAAAAGCGGAAGCTCCTACAATGAGCAGTTCTTC.

The chain links TRBV7-2 to TRBJ1-1; 7 positions agree with TRBD1. Germline V gene data show CDR1 as SGHTA and CDR2 as FQGNSA. This CDR3 comprises 15 residues. J lost 1 base, V lost 6 bases, and 8 bases had no gene match. CDR3 in DNA: TGTGCCAGCAGTCATGACAGGGCAACGAACACTGAAGCTTTCTTT. It encodes CASSHDRATNTEAFF.

The V and J genes are TRBV4-2 and TRBJ1-2; TRBD1 agrees at 9 bases. The CDR3 has 14 amino acids. The V gene end was trimmed by 5 bases and the J gene end by 7 bases; junction bases not matched to a gene: 8. Germline CDR1 reads LGHNA; CDR2 reads YNFKEQ. The CDR3 is CASSSDRGGGGYTF. The CDR3 region has the DNA TGTGCCAGCAGCTCGGACAGGGGAGGTGGTGGCTACACCTTC.

V usage is TRBV30 and J usage is TRBJ2-2, with 12 positions matching TRBD2. V gave up 8 bases and J gave up 6 bases; unmatched junction bases: 1. This CDR3 has 12 residues. The germline V gene has CDR1 GTSNPN and CDR2 SVGIG (reference sequence). CDR3 in amino acids: CARTSGAGELFF. The CDR3 DNA reads TGTGCCCGGACTAGCGGGGCCGGGGAGCTGTTTTTT.

The V call is TRBV6-5, the J call TRBJ2-7, with D possibly TRBD2 on 5 matching bases. The CDR3 consists of 14 residues. CDR1 and CDR2 (germline): MNHEY, SVGAGI. V was cut by 5 bases and J by 7 bases, with 18 bases left in between. For the CDR3, the DNA is TGTGCCAGCAGTGAGGTATCGGGGTCTGTTGAGCAGTACTTC. Translation: CASSEVSGSVEQYF.

The chain recombines TRBV18 with TRBJ2-5; D not resolved. Germline V gene data show CDR1 as KGHSH and CDR2 as LQKENI. V lost 1 base to trimming and J lost 1 base, with 7 bases between them. The CDR3 totals 14 residues. The DNA of the CDR3 is TGTGCCAGCTCACCACTAGCTAGCCAAGAGACCCAGTACTTC. It specifies CASSPLASQETQYF.

V gene TRBV5-4 combines with J gene TRBJ2-2; 10 bases fit TRBD1. The germline V gene has CDR1 SGHNT and CDR2 YYREEE (reference sequence). The CDR3 totals 16 residues. The V gene end was trimmed by 5 bases and the J gene end by 6 bases; junction bases not matched to a gene: 10. The CDR3: CASRGGGTGVSGELFF. CDR3 nucleotide sequence: TGTGCCAGCAGGGGAGGAGGGACAGGGGTTTCCGGGGAGCTGTTTTTT.

The rearrangement uses TRBV6-5 and TRBJ2-7; 9 positions match TRBD2. V was pared by 5 bases and J by 3 bases, with 8 bases of the junction left unmatched. The germline CDR1 and CDR2 sequences are MNHEY and SVGAGI. The CDR3 length is 15 residues. CDR3 coding DNA: TGTGCCAGCAGTAAGCTAGCGGGGTCCTTCTACGAGCAGTACTTC. Translated: CASSKLAGSFYEQYF.

The chain recombines TRBV19 with TRBJ1-1, with 7 bases that match TRBD1. The CDR3 covers 15 residues. In germline, CDR1 is LNHDA, CDR2 SQIVND (reference sequence). J gave up 2 bases and V 5 bases, and 8 bases lay outside the gene matches. The CDR3 spells CASSPWDRPNTEAFF. In DNA, the CDR3 is TGTGCCAGTAGTCCCTGGGACAGACCAAACACTGAAGCTTTCTTT. Using reference TRBV19 and TRBJ1-1 for the parts outside the CDR3, the full variable domain is DGGITQSPKYLFRKEGQNVTLSCEQNLNHDAMYWYRQDPGQGLRLIYYSQIVNDFQKGDIAEGYSVSREKKESFPLTVTSAQKNPTAFYLCASSPWDRPNTEAFFGQGTRLTVV.

The chain combines TRBV9 with TRBJ2-1; TRBD2 might be the D (6 bases). The CDR3 runs 17 residues. Germline CDR1 reads SGDLS; CDR2 reads YYNGEE. The V end lost 4 bases, the J end lost 0 bases, and 17 bases lay between the germline ends. The CDR3 DNA reads TGTGCCAGCAGCCTCACGACGGGCGGGATCTCCTACAATGAGCAGTTCTTC. Translation: CASSLTTGGISYNEQFF.

This clone was picked up one time. The chain uses TRBV5-1 and TRBJ2-2; 11 positions agree with TRBD2. The V gene end was trimmed by 4 bases and the J gene end by 2 bases; junction bases not matched to a gene: 7. Looked up from germline, CDR1 is SGHRS and CDR2 is YFSETQ. This CDR3 spans 17 amino acids. CDR3 region: CASSVMGTSGNTGELFF. In DNA, the CDR3 is TGCGCCAGCAGCGTAATGGGGACTAGCGGAAACACCGGGGAGCTGTTTTTT. The whole variable domain, filled in from reference TRBV5-1 and TRBJ2-2, reads KAGVTQTPRYLIKTRGQQVTLSCSPISGHRSVSWYQQTPGQGLQFLFEYFSETQRNKGNFPGRFSGRQFSNSRSEMNVSTLELGDSALYLCASSVMGTSGNTGELFFGEGSRLTVL.

This rearrangement joins TRBV6-1 to TRBJ1-2; D gene unclear. The CDR3 contains 13 residues. V lost 3 bases to trimming and J lost 2 bases, with 7 bases between them. The germline gives CDR1 MNHNS, CDR2 SASEGT. This CDR3 reads CASSDGRNYGYTF. The CDR3 region has the DNA TGTGCCAGCAGTGACGGCAGGAACTATGGCTACACCTTC.